A selection of T cell receptor beta chains follows, all from one sample in a study of metastatic and nonmetastatic thyroid tumors. TCRdb re-called clones via MiXCR from the PCR reads. The data contain some 34,000 clones, approximately 15% of them seen just once; the ten biggest clones take up approximately 5%. Sequencing was performed on blood. The source is a female donor with papillary thyroid cancer or a benign thyroid nodule (not recorded which). Some clones in this sample may be carry-over from other donors' samples. CDR3s include the opening cysteine and the closing phenylalanine or tryptophan. D genes are given only for firm matches. Clone size is shown for a subset of rows, as once, few, many or a class of expanded clone.

CASSQGGATYNEQFF	TGCGCCAGCAGCCAAGGGGGCGCGACATACAATGAGCAGTTCTTC	15	TRBD1	TRBV5-1	many	TRBJ2-1
CASSFSGPDTQYF	-	13	-	TRBV5-5	many	TRBJ2-3
CASSQTGGRETQYF	TGTGCCAGCAGCCAGACAGGGGGGCGTGAGACCCAGTACTTC	14	TRBD1	TRBV11-3	many	TRBJ2-5
CASSLKTAGNTIYF	TGTGCCAGCAGTTTAAAGACAGCTGGAAACACCATATATTTT	14	-	TRBV12-3/TRBV12-4	many	TRBJ1-3
CASQHGFGFGEQYF	TGTGCCAGCCAACATGGGTTTGGTTTCGGCGAGCAGTACTTC	14	-	TRBV2	-	TRBJ2-7
CASSQDPTGANVLTF	TGTGCCAGCAGCCAAGACCCTACTGGGGCCAACGTCCTGACTTTC	15	-	TRBV4-2	many	TRBJ2-6
CASSLHRGPGSPLHF	TGTGCCAGCAGTCTTCACAGGGGGCCTGGGTCACCCCTCCACTTT	15	TRBD1	TRBV12-3/TRBV12-4	many	TRBJ1-6
CAWSTPPRGFKETQYF	TGTGCCTGGAGTACTCCCCCTCGGGGGTTCAAAGAGACCCAGTACTTC	16	-	TRBV30	many	TRBJ2-5
CASSLAGWRETGAFF	TGTGCCAGCAGCTTAGCGGGGTGGCGGGAAACTGGAGCTTTCTTT	15	-	TRBV7-6	-	TRBJ1-1
CASSLRLAGVGETQYF	TGTGCCAGCAGTTTACGCCTAGCGGGAGTTGGTGAGACCCAGTACTTC	16	TRBD2	TRBV12-3/TRBV12-4	many	TRBJ2-5
CASTTKGTQYF	TGTGCCAGCACCACGAAAGGTACGCAGTATTTT	11	-	TRBV28	many	TRBJ2-3
CASSRDRLNYEQYF	TGTGCCAGCAGCCGGGACAGACTTAACTACGAGCAGTACTTC	14	TRBD1	TRBV9	many	TRBJ2-7
CASSPRPAQADQYF	TGTGCCAGCAGCCCCCGACCGGCACAGGCGGATCAGTACTTC	14	-	TRBV7-2	many	TRBJ2-7
CASSVGSGWFYEQYF	TGTGCCAGCAGCGTTGGGAGCGGGTGGTTTTACGAGCAGTACTTC	15	-	TRBV9	many	TRBJ2-7
CASSLVDSGRLYEQYF	TGTGCCAGCAGCTTAGTGGACTCAGGAAGACTCTACGAGCAGTACTTC	16	-	TRBV11-2	many	TRBJ2-7
CASSSSDTVDTDTQYF	TGTGCCAGCAGTTCCTCGGACACGGTAGACACAGATACGCAGTATTTT	16	-	TRBV27	few	TRBJ2-3